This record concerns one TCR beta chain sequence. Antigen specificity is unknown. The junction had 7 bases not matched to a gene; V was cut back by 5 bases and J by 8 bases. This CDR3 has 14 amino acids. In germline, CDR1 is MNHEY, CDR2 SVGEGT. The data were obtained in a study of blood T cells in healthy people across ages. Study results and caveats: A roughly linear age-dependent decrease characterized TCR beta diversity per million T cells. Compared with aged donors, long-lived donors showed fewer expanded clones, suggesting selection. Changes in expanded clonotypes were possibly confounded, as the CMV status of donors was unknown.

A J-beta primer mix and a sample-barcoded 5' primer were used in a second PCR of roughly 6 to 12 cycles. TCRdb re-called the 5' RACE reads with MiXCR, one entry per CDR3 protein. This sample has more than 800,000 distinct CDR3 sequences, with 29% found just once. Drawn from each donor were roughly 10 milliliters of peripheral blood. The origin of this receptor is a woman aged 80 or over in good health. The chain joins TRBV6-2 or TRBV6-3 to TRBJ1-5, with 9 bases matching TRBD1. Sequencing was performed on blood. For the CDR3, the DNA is TGTGCCAGCAGTCCACAGGGGGCGGGGGAGCCCCAGCATTTT. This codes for CASSPQGAGEPQHF.